In its sample, the clone carrying this TCR beta chain was seen a few times. Its antigen is unknown. The CDR3 has 15 amino acids. Germline CDR1 is SGHAT and CDR2 is FQNNGV. Sample-barcoded 5' priming and a J-beta primer mix drove a second PCR of about 6 to 12 cycles. TCRdb analysed the 5' RACE reads with MiXCR anew, one entry per CDR3 protein. Of 700,000 to 900,000 distinct CDR3 sequences listed, 20% to 30% are singletons. The record originates from a study of blood T cells in healthy people across ages. Study-level points and caveats: Naive CD4+ cells and diversity were both higher in long-lived donors than in aged donors. Age showed a roughly linear inverse relationship with TCR beta diversity per million T cells.

This sample was also put to use in a study of T cells of mothers and their children.

The specimen sequenced was blood. This sequence originates from a boy aged 10-17 years in good health. V gene TRBV11-2 combines with J gene TRBJ2-5; possibly TRBD2 for D (6 bases). The better agreement between TRBJ2-7 and the DNA end casts doubt on the J call. The CDR3 sequence: CASSLAAQGLYEQYF. The CDR3 nucleotides are TGTGCCAGCAGCTTAGCTGCCCAGGGACTGTACGAGCAGTACTTC.